These 9 T cell receptor beta chains share one sample of origin, sequenced in a study of OX40 agonist ivuxolimab in advanced cancers. TCRdb keeps only in-frame clones here, not all; method: immunoSEQ multiplex PCR. Here the sample spans around 89,000 clones, roughly 91% being singletons. The material sequenced was CD4+ or CD8+ T cells sorted from blood, taken in a trial of the OX40 agonist ivuxolimab. These receptors all come from an adult with an advanced solid tumor such as melanoma, head and neck, liver or kidney cancer.

The chain couples TRBV28 to TRBJ2-1, with TRBD2 identical over 14 bases. Germline V gene sequence: CDR1 MDHEN, CDR2 SYDVKM. The CDR3 runs 14 residues. Trimming took 8 bases from V and 7 from J; bases not matched to a gene: 4. DNA of the CDR3: TGTGCCAGCTCCGGGACTAGCGGGAGTAATGAGCAGTTCTTC. This gives the protein CASSGTSGSNEQFF.

The chain joins TRBV12-2 to TRBJ2-7; TRBD1, the table's D call, was not compared with the DNA. TRBV12-2 is given as a pseudogene. This CDR3 spans 14 amino acids. Here the CDR3 reads CASRSQGLSYEQYF. The CDR3 nucleotides are TGTGCAAGTCGCAGCCAGGGTCTCTCCTACGAGCAGTACTTC.

A few counts support this clone. This chain uses TRBV4-3 with TRBJ1-4; D is possibly TRBD1 (6 bases). Germline V gives CDR1 LGHNA, CDR2 YSLEER. The CDR3 length is 15 residues. V lost 0 bases to trimming and J lost 8 bases, with 13 bases between them. The CDR3 nucleotides are TGCGCCAGCAGCCAAGATGGGGGGGGGCGAGAAAAACTGTTTTTT. Amino acids: CASSQDGGGREKLFF.

This chain connects TRBV30 to TRBJ2-6, with 8 nucleotides matching TRBD1. The germline V gene has CDR1 GTSNPN and CDR2 SVGIG (reference sequence). V gave up 2 bases and J gave up 2 bases; unmatched junction bases: 8. The CDR3 contains 17 residues. This CDR3 is CAWSSTGGSPGANVLTF. The CDR3 DNA reads TGTGCCTGGAGTAGTACAGGGGGTAGCCCTGGGGCCAACGTCCTGACTTTC.

The chain recombines TRBV4-3 with TRBJ2-7; 7 nucleotides align to TRBD2. Germline CDR1 and CDR2: LGHNA and YSLEER. V lost 4 bases and J lost 4; bases outside the gene matches: 10. The CDR3 is made up of 15 amino acids. The CDR3 region is CASSRDASGSYEQYF. The DNA for the CDR3 is TGCGCCAGCAGCCGAGACGCTAGCGGCTCTTACGAGCAGTACTTC.

Points on this clone: The same CDR3 arises from other DNA sequences in this sample as well. The J gene is TRBJ1-1, the V gene TRBV28; D not resolved. The germline gives CDR1 MDHEN, CDR2 SYDVKM. This CDR3 spans 14 amino acids. V lost 5 bases, J lost 0 bases, and 10 bases lay in between. The CDR3 nucleotides are TGTGCCAGCAGTGGGGAGGGAGTGAACACTGAAGCTTTCTTT. It codes for CASSGEGVNTEAFF.

The chain combines TRBV30 with TRBJ2-1; D is uncertain. V lost 3 bases, J lost 0 bases, and 6 bases lay in between. Germline loops: CDR1 GTSNPN, CDR2 SVGIG (reference sequence). This CDR3 comprises 13 residues. CDR3 nucleotide sequence: TGTGCCTGGAGATACAACTCCTACAATGAGCAGTTCTTC. Translating gives CAWRYNSYNEQFF.

This chain connects TRBV28 to TRBJ2-7; 8 positions match TRBD1. Germline-derived CDR1 and CDR2 are MDHEN and SYDVKM. V lost 4 bases, J lost 2 bases, and 7 bases stayed unmatched. This CDR3 region has 15 residues. This CDR3 is CASSSPGQGAYEQYF. The CDR3 DNA reads TGTGCCAGCAGTTCACCCGGACAGGGCGCCTACGAGCAGTACTTC. Filled out from reference TRBV28 and TRBJ2-7, the complete variable domain reads DVKVTQSSRYLVKRTGEKVFLECVQDMDHENMFWYRQDPGLGLRLIYFSYDVKMKEKGDIPEGYSVSREKKERFSLILESASTNQTSMYLCASSSPGQGAYEQYFGPGTRLTVT.

The chain links TRBV2 to TRBJ2-7; no reliable D call. Per the germline V gene, CDR1 is SNHLY and CDR2 is FYNNEI. The CDR3 sequence is 12 residues long. V lost 4 bases, J lost 1 base, and 5 bases lay in between. CDR3 region: CASSALSYEQYF. DNA of the CDR3: TGTGCCAGCAGTGCATTGTCCTACGAGCAGTACTTC. The whole variable domain, remainder taken from reference TRBV2 and TRBJ2-7, is EPEVTQTPSHQVTQMGQEVILRCVPISNHLYFYWYRQILGQKVEFLVSFYNNEISEKSEIFDDQFSVERPDGSNFTLKIRSTKLEDSAMYFCASSALSYEQYFGPGTRLTVT.